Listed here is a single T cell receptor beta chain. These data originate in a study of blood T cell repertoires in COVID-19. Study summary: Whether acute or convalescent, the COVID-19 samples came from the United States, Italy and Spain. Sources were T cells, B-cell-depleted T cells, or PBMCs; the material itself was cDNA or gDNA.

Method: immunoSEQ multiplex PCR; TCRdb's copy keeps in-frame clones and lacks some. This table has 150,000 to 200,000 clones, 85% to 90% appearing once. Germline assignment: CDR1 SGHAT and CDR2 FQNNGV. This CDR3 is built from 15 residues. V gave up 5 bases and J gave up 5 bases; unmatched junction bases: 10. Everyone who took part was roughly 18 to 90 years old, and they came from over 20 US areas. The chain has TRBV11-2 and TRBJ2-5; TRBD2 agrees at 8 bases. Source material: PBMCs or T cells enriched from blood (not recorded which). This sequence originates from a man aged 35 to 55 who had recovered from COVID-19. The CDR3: CASSSSGSVLETQYF. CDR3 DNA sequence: TGTGCCAGCAGCAGCAGCGGGAGCGTGTTGGAGACCCAGTACTTC.